This entry lists 10 T cell receptor beta chains sequenced from one sample in a study of blood T cell repertoires in COVID-19 (dated by TCRdb to about 2020). Libraries came from the immunoSEQ multiplex PCR assay. The table was pulled from immuneACCESS by TCRdb, which kept in-frame rearrangements only. Such tables lose some clones; where checked, under half of the loss comes from unresolved V genes, and the rest has no known cause. The sample table shows 230,000 or so clones, and around 88% are seen once. The ten largest make up roughly 15% of the sample. The specimen was PBMCs or T cells enriched from blood (not recorded which). The origin of the receptors is a woman aged 45-59 years with acute COVID-19.

The CDR3 nucleotides are TGTGCCAGCAGTGACCCACCAGGGAAACGTGAGACCCAGTACTTC. Protein sequence: CASSDPPGKRETQYF. The V and J genes are TRBV6-4 and TRBJ2-5; tentative D call: TRBD1 (5 bases). Trimming pared 2 bases from V and 5 bases from J, leaving 15 bases between. Germline CDR1 and CDR2: MRHNA and SNTAGT. There are 15 residues in the CDR3.

V gene TRBV9 combines with J gene TRBJ1-5; 9 bases match TRBD1. The CDR3 sequence is 15 residues long. The V gene's germline CDR1 is SGDLS and CDR2 YYNGEE. Trimming took 4 bases from V and 1 from J; bases not matched to a gene: 3. The DNA of the CDR3 is TGTGCCAGCAGCCCACAGGGGGCGAGCAATCAGCCCCAGCATTTT. It encodes CASSPQGASNQPQHF.

This chain links TRBV18 with TRBJ1-1; 8 bases are a match to TRBD1. The CDR3 contains 15 residues. Trimming cost V 3 bases and J 4 bases; bases outside gene matches: 7. Germline V CDR1 and CDR2: KGHSH, LQKENI. In DNA, the CDR3 is TGTGCCAGCTCACCCTCGCCAGGGGGCTTCACTGAAGCTTTCTTT. Translating gives CASSPSPGGFTEAFF.

CDR3: CASSKRVRDWEKLFF. The CDR3 bases are TGTGCCAGCAGCAAGAGGGTTAGGGATTGGGAAAAACTGTTTTTT. The chain couples TRBV21-1 to TRBJ1-4. TRBV21-1 is an annotated pseudogene. The CDR3 consists of 15 residues.

The table lists this clone with a few counts. The chain recombines TRBV5-6 with TRBJ2-5, with 7 bases that match TRBD2. The CDR3 sequence is 13 residues long. V shed 4 bases, J shed 3 bases, and the junction held 3 bases outside the gene matches. From germline, CDR1 is SGHDT and CDR2 YYEEEE. CDR3 amino acids: CASSGRVKETQYF. The CDR3 region has the DNA TGTGCCAGCAGCGGGAGGGTGAAAGAGACCCAGTACTTC.

J is TRBJ2-1 and V is TRBV14; TRBD1 might be the D (6 bases). The CDR3 loop spans 17 amino acids. Deletions cut 0 bases from V and 7 bases from J, with 19 bases between. CDR1 and CDR2 from the germline V gene are SGHDN and FVKESK. The CDR3 region has the DNA TGTGCCAGCAGCCAAGATTGGGGGCTCAGTTCGAGAAATGAGCAGTTCTTC. Translated, it gives CASSQDWGLSSRNEQFF.

In its sample, this clone was seen once. The rearrangement joins TRBV5-4 to TRBJ2-7, with 16 nucleotides matching TRBD2. CDR3 length: 17 amino acids. The J segment lost 6 bases and the V segment lost 3 bases, leaving 9 bases of the junction unmatched. Germline CDR1 SGHNT, CDR2 YYREEE (reference sequence). The CDR3 spells CASSSWGLAGGPGEQYF. CDR3 sequence (DNA): TGTGCCAGCAGCTCATGGGGACTAGCGGGAGGGCCGGGCGAGCAGTACTTC.

This chain joins TRBV11-2 and TRBJ1-1, with D perhaps TRBD1 (5 bases). Germline CDR1 reads SGHAT; CDR2 reads FQNNGV. The CDR3 contains 14 residues. V lost 3 bases and J 4 bases, leaving 12 bases between the germline ends. CDR3 in DNA: TGTGCCAGCAGCTTGTCAATGGGGGGCACTGAAGCTTTCTTT. It translates to CASSLSMGGTEAFF. Full variable domain (outside the CDR3, taken from reference TRBV11-2 and TRBJ1-1): EAGVAQSPRYKIIEKRQSVAFWCNPISGHATLYWYQQILGQGPKLLIQFQNNGVVDDSQLPKDRFSAERLKGVDSTLKIQPAKLEDSAVYLCASSLSMGGTEAFFGQGTRLTVV.

The rearrangement uses TRBV7-9 and TRBJ2-7, with 7 bases that match TRBD2. This CDR3 is built from 14 residues. J gave up 7 bases and V 3 bases, and 9 bases lay outside the gene matches. CDR1 is SEHNR, CDR2 FQNEAQ, per germline (reference sequence). Written as DNA, the CDR3 is TGTGCCAGCAGCTTGCTTTGGCTAGCGGCAGAGCAGTACTTC. It encodes CASSLLWLAAEQYF.

This clone was seen a few times. The V gene is TRBV5-1, the J gene TRBJ1-2; D is ambiguous. This CDR3 region has 15 residues. Trimming removed 0 bases at V and 0 bases at J, with 9 bases between. CDR1 is SGHRS, CDR2 YFSETQ, per germline. CDR3 sequence reads: CASSLGMAANYGYTF. Written as DNA, the CDR3 is TGCGCCAGCAGCTTGGGTATGGCTGCTAACTATGGCTACACCTTC.